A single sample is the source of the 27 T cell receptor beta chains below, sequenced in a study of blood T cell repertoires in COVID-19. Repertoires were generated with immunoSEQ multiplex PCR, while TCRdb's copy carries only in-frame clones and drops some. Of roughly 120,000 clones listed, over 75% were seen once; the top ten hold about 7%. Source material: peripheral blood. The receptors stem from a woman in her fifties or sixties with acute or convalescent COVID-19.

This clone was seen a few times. CDR3 nucleotides: TGCGCCAGCAGCGACGGGGGTGGAGGGTTGAACGAGCAGTACTTC. The encoded protein is CASSDGGGGLNEQYF. The rearrangement links TRBV5-1 to TRBJ2-7; maybe TRBD2 (6 bases). The germline V and J ends were trimmed by 4 bases and 5 bases, with 19 bases remaining between them. This CDR3 is built from 15 residues. CDR1 and CDR2 (germline): SGHRS, YFSETQ.

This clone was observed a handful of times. The CDR3 region has the DNA TGTGCCAGCAGTTTATCAGGGCCACCTGGAAACACCATATATTTT. Amino acids: CASSLSGPPGNTIYF. The rearrangement joins TRBV28 to TRBJ1-3, with D possibly being TRBD1 (5 bases). The CDR3 contains 15 residues. The germline V and J ends were trimmed by 1 base and 2 bases, with 9 bases remaining between them. CDR1 is MDHEN and CDR2 is SYDVKM in the germline V gene.

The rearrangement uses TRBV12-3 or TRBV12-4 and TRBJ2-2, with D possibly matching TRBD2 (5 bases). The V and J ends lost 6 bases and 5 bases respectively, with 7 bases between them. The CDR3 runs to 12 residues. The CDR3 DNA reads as TGTGCCAGCAGCCGCGGGACCGGGGAGCTGTTTTTT. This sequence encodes CASSRGTGELFF.

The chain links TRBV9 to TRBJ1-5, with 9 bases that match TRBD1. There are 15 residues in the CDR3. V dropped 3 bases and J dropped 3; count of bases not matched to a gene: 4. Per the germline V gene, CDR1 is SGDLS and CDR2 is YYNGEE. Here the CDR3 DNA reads TGTGCCAGCAGCGCCGGGACAGGGTACAATCAGCCCCAGCATTTT. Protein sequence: CASSAGTGYNQPQHF.

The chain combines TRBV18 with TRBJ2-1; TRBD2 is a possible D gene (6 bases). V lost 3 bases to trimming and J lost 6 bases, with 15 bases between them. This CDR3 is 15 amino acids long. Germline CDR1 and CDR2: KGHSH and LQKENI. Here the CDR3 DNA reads TGTGCCAGCTCACCCTATGTAACGGAGGGCAATGAGCAGTTCTTC. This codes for CASSPYVTEGNEQFF.

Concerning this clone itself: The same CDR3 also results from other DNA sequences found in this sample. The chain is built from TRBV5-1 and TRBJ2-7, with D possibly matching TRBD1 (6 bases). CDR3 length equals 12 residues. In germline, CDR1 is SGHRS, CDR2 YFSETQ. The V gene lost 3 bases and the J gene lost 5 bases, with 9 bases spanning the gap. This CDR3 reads CASSSQGNEQYF. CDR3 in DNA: TGCGCCAGCAGCTCACAGGGAAACGAGCAGTACTTC.

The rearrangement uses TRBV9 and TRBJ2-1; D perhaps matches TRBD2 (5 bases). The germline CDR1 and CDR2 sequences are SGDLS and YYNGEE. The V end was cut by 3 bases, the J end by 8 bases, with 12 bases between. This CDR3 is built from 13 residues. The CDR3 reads CASSGLRDDEQFF. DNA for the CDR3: TGTGCCAGCAGCGGACTAAGAGACGATGAGCAGTTCTTC.

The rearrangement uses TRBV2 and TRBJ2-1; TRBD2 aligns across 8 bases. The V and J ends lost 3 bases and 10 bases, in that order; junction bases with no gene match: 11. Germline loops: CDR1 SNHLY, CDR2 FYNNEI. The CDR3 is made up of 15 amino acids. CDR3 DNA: TGTGCCAGCAGTGAGGAGCGGGGGCCCGCTGCCGAGCAGTTCTTC. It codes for CASSEERGPAAEQFF.

The CDR3 DNA reads as TGTGCCAGCTCACCCCCGATCAGGGGTTTGGACTATGGCTACACCTTC. It codes for CASSPPIRGLDYGYTF. This sequence joins TRBV18 and TRBJ1-2, with D perhaps TRBD1 (6 bases). V was pared by 3 bases and J by 3 bases, with 17 bases between. This CDR3 spans 16 amino acids. Germline V gene lookup returns CDR1 KGHSH and CDR2 LQKENI.

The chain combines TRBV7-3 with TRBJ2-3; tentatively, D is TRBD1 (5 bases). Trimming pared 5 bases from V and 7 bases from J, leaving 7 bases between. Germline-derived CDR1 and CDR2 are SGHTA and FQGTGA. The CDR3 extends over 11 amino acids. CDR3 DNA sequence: TGTGCCAGCAGCGCAGGGTATACGCAGTATTTT. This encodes CASSAGYTQYF.

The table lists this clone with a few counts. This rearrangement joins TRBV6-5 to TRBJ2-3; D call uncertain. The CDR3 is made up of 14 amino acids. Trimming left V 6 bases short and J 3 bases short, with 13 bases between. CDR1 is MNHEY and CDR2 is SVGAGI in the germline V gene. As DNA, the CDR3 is TGTGCCAGCAGGAGAGGCGGATCGACAGATACGCAGTATTTT. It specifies CASRRGGSTDTQYF.

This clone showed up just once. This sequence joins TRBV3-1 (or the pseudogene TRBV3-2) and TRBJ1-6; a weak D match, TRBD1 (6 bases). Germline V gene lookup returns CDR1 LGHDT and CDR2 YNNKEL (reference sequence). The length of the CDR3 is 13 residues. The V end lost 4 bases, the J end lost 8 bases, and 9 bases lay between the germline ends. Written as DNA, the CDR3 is TGTGCCAGCAGCCTCCCAGGGGATTCACCCCTCCACTTT. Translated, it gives CASSLPGDSPLHF.

In DNA, the CDR3 is TGTGCCAGCAGCCACAGAAACTACGAGCAGTACTTC. It is translated as CASSHRNYEQYF. The J gene is TRBJ2-7, the V gene TRBV14, with D unclear. V was cut by 3 bases and J by 3 bases, with 6 bases left in between. Germline-derived CDR1 and CDR2 are SGHDN and FVKESK. CDR3 length: 12 amino acids.

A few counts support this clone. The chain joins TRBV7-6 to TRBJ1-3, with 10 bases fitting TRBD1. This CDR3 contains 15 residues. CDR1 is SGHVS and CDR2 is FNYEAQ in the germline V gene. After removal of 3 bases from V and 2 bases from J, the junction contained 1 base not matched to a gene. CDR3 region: CASSLGTGAGNTIYF. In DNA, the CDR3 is TGTGCCAGCAGCTTGGGGACAGGGGCTGGAAACACCATATATTTT. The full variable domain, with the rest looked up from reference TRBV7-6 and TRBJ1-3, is GAGVSQSPRYKVTKRGQDVALRCDPISGHVSLYWYRQALGQGPEFLTYFNYEAQQDKSGLPNDRFSAERPEGSISTLTIQRTEQRDSAMYRCASSLGTGAGNTIYFGEGSWLTVV.

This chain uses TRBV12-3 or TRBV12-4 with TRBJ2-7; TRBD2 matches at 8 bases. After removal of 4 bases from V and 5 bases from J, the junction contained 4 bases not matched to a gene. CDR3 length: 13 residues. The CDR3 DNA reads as TGTGCCAGCAGTTATACTAGCGGTGACGAGCAGTACTTC. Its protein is CASSYTSGDEQYF.

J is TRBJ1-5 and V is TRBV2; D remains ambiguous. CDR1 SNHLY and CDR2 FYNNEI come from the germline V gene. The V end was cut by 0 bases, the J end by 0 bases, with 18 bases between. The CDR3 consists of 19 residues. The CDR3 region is CASSEALRAGQNSNQPQHF. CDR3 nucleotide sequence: TGTGCCAGCAGTGAAGCGCTTCGAGCAGGCCAGAATAGCAATCAGCCCCAGCATTTT. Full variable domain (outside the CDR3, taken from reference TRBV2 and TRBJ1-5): EPEVTQTPSHQVTQMGQEVILRCVPISNHLYFYWYRQILGQKVEFLVSFYNNEISEKSEIFDDQFSVERPDGSNFTLKIRSTKLEDSAMYFCASSEALRAGQNSNQPQHFGDGTRLSIL.

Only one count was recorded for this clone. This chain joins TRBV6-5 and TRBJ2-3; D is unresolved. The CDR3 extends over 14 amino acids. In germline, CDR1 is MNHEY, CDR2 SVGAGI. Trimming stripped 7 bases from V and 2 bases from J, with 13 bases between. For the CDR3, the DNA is TGTGCCAGCAACTTCAGGCTCGACACAGATACGCAGTATTTT. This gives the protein CASNFRLDTDTQYF.

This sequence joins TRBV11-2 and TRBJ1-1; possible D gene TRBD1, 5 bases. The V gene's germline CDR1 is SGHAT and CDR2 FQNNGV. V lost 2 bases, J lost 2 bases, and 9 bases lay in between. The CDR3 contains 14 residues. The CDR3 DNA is TGTGCCAGCAGCTTACTGGGGCCCAACACTGAAGCTTTCTTT. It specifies CASSLLGPNTEAFF.

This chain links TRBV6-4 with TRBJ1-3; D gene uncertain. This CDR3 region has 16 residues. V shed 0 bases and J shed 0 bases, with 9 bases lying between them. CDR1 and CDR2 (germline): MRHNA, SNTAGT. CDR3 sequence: CASSDSRLSSGNTIYF. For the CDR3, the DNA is TGTGCCAGCAGTGACTCCCGGTTAAGCTCTGGAAACACCATATATTTT.

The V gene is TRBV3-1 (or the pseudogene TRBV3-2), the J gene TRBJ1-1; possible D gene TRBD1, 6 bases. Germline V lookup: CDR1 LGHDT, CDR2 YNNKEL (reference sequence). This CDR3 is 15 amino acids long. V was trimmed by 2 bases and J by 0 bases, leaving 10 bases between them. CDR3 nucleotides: TGTGCCAGCAGCCAATCGGACAGACTGAACACTGAAGCTTTCTTT. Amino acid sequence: CASSQSDRLNTEAFF.

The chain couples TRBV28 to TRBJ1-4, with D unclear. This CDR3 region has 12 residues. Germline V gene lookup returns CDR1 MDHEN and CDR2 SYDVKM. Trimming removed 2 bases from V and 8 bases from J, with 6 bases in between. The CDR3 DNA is TGTGCCAGCAGTTTAGCCGGGGAAAAACTGTTTTTT. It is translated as CASSLAGEKLFF.

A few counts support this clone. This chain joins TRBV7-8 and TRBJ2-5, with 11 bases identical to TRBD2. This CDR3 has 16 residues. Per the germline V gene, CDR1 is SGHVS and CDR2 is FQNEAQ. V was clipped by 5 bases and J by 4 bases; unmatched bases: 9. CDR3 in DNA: TGTGCCAGCAGCAAACATAGCGGGGGGGCAAGAGAGACCCAGTACTTC. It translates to CASSKHSGGARETQYF.

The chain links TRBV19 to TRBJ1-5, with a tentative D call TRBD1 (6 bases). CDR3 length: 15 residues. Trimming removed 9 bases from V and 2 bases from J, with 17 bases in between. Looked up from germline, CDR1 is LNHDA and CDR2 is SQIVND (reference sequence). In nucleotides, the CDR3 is TGTGCCAGCTGTTTCACAGGGTTTGGCAATCAGCCCCAGCATTTT. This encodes CASCFTGFGNQPQHF.

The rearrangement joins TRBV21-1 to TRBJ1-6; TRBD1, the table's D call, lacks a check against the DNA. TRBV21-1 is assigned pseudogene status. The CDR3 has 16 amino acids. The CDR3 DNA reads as TGTGCCAGCAGCAAGGGGGGACAGGGGGCTCGTTCACCCCTCCACTTT. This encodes CASSKGGQGARSPLHF.

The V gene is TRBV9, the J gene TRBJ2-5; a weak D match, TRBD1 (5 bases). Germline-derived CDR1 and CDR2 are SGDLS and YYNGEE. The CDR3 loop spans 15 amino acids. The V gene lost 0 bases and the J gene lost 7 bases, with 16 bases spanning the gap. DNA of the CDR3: TGTGCCAGCAGCGTAGAACAGCGTTTTAGGGGGACCCAGTACTTC. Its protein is CASSVEQRFRGTQYF.

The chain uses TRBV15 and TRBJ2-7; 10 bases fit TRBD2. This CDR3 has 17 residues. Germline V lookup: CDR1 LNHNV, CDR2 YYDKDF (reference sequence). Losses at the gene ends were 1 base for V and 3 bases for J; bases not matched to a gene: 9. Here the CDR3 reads CATSRGSGGASFYEQYF. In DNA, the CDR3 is TGTGCCACCAGCAGAGGAAGCGGGGGGGCTTCCTTCTACGAGCAGTACTTC.

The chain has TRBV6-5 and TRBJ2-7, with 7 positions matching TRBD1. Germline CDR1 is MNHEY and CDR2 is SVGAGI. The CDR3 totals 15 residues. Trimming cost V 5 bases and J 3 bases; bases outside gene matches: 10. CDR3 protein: CASSPTQGVGYEQYF. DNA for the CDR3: TGTGCCAGCAGTCCCACCCAGGGGGTAGGCTACGAGCAGTACTTC.